This T cell receptor beta chain was sequenced during a study of blood T cell repertoires in COVID-19. About the study: PBMCs, B-cell-depleted T cells, or T cells provided the cDNA or gDNA that made up the material.

The V and J ends lost 2 bases and 7 bases, in that order; junction bases with no gene match: 4. Germline V gene lookup returns CDR1 MNHEY and CDR2 SVGAGI. The CDR3 has 16 residues. Original methodology: Using reference gene primer amplification, nucleated cell counts were estimated. Generated by immunoSEQ multiplex PCR, the TCRdb table keeps only in-frame clones and is missing some. For V, J and clone size, that table is used; D and trimming come from the DNA. Of approximately 100,000 clones in the sample, around 78% were seen once. The material sequenced was peripheral blood. The TCR was taken from a man of 80 years or more with COVID-19, enrolled during active disease. This sequence joins TRBV6-5 and TRBJ1-6; TRBD1 matches at 11 bases. The CDR3 DNA reads as TGTGCCAGCAGTTACAGGGACAGGGGGAGCAATTCACCCCTCCACTTT. Amino acid sequence: CASSYRDRGSNSPLHF.